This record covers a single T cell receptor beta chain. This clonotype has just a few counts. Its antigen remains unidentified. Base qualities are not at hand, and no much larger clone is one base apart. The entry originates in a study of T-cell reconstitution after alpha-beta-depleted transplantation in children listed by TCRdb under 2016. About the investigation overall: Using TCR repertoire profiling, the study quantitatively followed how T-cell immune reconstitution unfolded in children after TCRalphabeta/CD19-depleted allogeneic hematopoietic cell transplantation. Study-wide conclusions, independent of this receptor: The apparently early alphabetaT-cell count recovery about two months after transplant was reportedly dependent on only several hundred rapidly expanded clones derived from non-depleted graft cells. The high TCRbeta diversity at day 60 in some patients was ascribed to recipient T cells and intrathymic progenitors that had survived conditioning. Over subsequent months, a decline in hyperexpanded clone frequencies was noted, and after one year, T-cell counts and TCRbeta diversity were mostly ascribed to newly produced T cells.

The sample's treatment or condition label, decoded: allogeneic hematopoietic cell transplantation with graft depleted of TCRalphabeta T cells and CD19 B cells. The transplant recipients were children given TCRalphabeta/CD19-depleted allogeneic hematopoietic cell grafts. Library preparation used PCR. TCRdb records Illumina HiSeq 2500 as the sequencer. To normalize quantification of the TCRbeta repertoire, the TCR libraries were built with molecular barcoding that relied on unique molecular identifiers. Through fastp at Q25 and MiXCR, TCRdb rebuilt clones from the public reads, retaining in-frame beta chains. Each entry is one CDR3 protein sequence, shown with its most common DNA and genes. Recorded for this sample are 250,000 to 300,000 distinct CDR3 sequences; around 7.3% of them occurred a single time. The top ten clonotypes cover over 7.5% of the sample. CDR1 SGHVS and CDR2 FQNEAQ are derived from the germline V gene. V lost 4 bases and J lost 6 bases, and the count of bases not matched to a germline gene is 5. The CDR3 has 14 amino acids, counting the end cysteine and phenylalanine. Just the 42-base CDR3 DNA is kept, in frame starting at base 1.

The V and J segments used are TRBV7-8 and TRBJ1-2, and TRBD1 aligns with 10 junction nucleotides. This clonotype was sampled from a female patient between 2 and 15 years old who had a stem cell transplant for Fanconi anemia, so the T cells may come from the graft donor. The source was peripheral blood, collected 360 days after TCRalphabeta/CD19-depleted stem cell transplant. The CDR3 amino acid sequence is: CASSSTGGANGYTF. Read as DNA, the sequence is TGTGCCAGCAGCTCGACAGGGGGCGCGAATGGCTACACCTTC.